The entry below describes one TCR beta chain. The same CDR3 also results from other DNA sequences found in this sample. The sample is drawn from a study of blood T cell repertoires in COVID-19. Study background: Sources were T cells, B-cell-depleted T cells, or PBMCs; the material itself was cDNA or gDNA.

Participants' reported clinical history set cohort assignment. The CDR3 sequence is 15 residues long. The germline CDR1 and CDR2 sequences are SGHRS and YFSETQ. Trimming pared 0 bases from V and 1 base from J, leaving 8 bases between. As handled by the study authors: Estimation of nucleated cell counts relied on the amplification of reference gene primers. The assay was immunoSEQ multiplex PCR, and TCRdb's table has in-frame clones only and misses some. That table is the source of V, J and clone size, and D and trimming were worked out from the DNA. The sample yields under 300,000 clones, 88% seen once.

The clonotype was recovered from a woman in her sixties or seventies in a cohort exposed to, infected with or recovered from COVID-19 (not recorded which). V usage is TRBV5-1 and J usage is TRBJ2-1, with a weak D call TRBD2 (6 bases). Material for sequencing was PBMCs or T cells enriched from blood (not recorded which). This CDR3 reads CASSLAGVSYNEQFF. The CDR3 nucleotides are TGCGCCAGCAGCTTGGCGGGGGTGTCCTACAATGAGCAGTTCTTC.